The rows below give T cell receptor beta chains drawn from one sample of a study of T cell repertoires in cytomegalovirus infection. TCRdb re-called the reads through MiXCR, storing one row per CDR3 protein. Seen here are approximately 390,000 distinct CDR3 sequences, around a third observed once, and the top ten hold about 13%. These receptors are not linked to any known antigen. Sequenced here: cultured PBMCs, sampled from culture after CMV antigen stimulation. The receptors were sampled from a human donor in good health (CMV status not recorded). Some clones in this sample may be carry-over from other donors' samples. CDR3s include the opening cysteine and the closing phenylalanine or tryptophan. The D gene is left open where the match is weak. Only some rows state a clone size, as once, few, many or a class for expanded clones.

v_gene	d_gene	j_gene	abundance	CDR3nt	CDR3aa
TRBV7-2	NA	TRBJ1-3	few	TGTGCCAGCAGCTTCTCAAGCACAGCGAACTCTGGAAACACCATATATTTT	CASSFSSTANSGNTIYF
TRBV7-2	NA	TRBJ2-3	few	TGTGCCAGCAGCTCTCTAAGGGACCTTACAGATACGCAGTATTTT	CASSSLRDLTDTQYF
TRBV4-1	TRBD2	TRBJ2-2	NA	TGCGCCAGCAGCCAACCGGGACTAGGTATAGGGGAGCTGTTTTTT	CASSQPGLGIGELFF
TRBV4-2	TRBD2	TRBJ2-7	NA	TGTGCCAGCAGCCAGAGACAACGGGACTACTCCTACGAGCAGTACTTC	CASSQRQRDYSYEQYF
TRBV4-1	NA	TRBJ2-1	NA	TGCGCCAGCAGTCTGTACTCTGGTGGTGAGCAGTTCTTC	CASSLYSGGEQFF
TRBV7-8	NA	TRBJ2-7	NA	TGTGCCAGCAGCTTAGAGAAAGCCTACGAGCAGTACTTC	CASSLEKAYEQYF
TRBV4-1	NA	TRBJ1-2	NA	TGTGCCAGCAGCCAAGATCACAGGGCTAACTATGGCTACACCTTC	CASSQDHRANYGYTF
TRBV7-2	NA	TRBJ2-7	few	TGTGCCAGCAGCTTAGGGGTAGGGGGCTACGAGCAGTACTTC	CASSLGVGGYEQYF
TRBV7-2	NA	TRBJ2-7	many	TGTGCCAGCAGCTTCGACTTCTCCGAGCAGTACTTC	CASSFDFSEQYF
TRBV7-6	NA	TRBJ2-7	NA	TGTGCCAGAAGCTTAGCGACCGGGAACGACGAGCAGTACTTC	CARSLATGNDEQYF
TRBV20-1	TRBD2	TRBJ2-1	NA	TGCAGTGCTGGCAGCCTAGGGGGGGTTCTAGCGGGAGTAATAGATGAGCAGTTCTTC	CSAGSLGGVLAGVIDEQFF
TRBV24-1	NA	TRBJ2-3	NA	TGTGCCACCAGTGATTTCGCAGGGCAGGATACGCAGTATTTT	CATSDFAGQDTQYF
TRBV7-2	NA	TRBJ2-3	NA	TGTGCCAGCAGCCCCCGGGCCCCCCCGGGAGATACGCAGTATTTT	CASSPRAPPGDTQYF
TRBV25-1	NA	TRBJ1-1	few	TGTGCCAGCAGTCCAGTTATAACTGGGGAAGCTTTCTTT	CASSPVITGEAFF
TRBV29-1	NA	TRBJ1-6	few	TGCAGGTGGGGAATACCTCCACCCCTCCACTTT	CRWGIPPPLHF
TRBV19	NA	TRBJ2-1	NA	TGTGCCAGTACCCAGGGGCCAGGGAGGAATGAGCAGTTCTTC	CASTQGPGRNEQFF
TRBV7-2	NA	TRBJ2-1	many	TGTGCCAGCAGCCGGGAACCTTACAATGAGCAGTTCTTC	CASSREPYNEQFF
TRBV19	TRBD1	TRBJ2-1	NA	TGTGCCAGTAGTATTAGGCAGGGGGTTTATGAGCAGTTCTTC	CASSIRQGVYEQFF
TRBV19	TRBD1	TRBJ1-1	few	TGTGCCAGTAGTATCATCGGGACAGGGAGGACTGAAGCTTTCTTT	CASSIIGTGRTEAFF
TRBV6-6	TRBD2	TRBJ2-3	NA	TGTGCCAGCACCAACCCGGGACTAGACACAGATACGCAGTATTTT	CASTNPGLDTDTQYF
TRBV12-3/TRBV12-4	NA	TRBJ2-2	few	TGTGCCAGCAGCATTGGTCCAGCGGCCAACACCGGGGAGCTGTTTTTT	CASSIGPAANTGELFF
TRBV14	NA	TRBJ1-1	NA	TGTGCCAGCAGCCGCCGAGAGGGTGGAACTGAAGCTTTCTTT	CASSRREGGTEAFF
TRBV12-3/TRBV12-4	TRBD2	TRBJ2-1	NA	TGTGCCAGCAGTTTCCCGACTAGCGGGCGACCCTACAATGAGCAGTTCTTC	CASSFPTSGRPYNEQFF
TRBV27	NA	TRBJ2-1	NA	TGTGCCAGCAGTTTGGGCAGTACCTACAATGAGCAGTTCTTC	CASSLGSTYNEQFF
TRBV7-2	NA	TRBJ2-2	few	TGTGCCAGCGGGACTCCCGGGGCCAGCGGGGAGCTGTTTTTT	CASGTPGASGELFF
TRBV6-6	NA	TRBJ1-2	NA	TGTGCCAGCAGTTACCCTAACGGACCTACCACTTATGGCTACACCTTC	CASSYPNGPTTYGYTF
TRBV28	NA	TRBJ2-2	few	TGTGCCAGCGGAAGGACTTCGCTCACCGGGGAGCTGTTTTTT	CASGRTSLTGELFF
TRBV28	NA	TRBJ2-3	NA	TGTGCCAGCAGTCAAGACAATCAGGGAATGCAGTATTTT	CASSQDNQGMQYF
TRBV5-4	NA	TRBJ1-1	NA	TGTGCCACCGCCGACGGGACAACCAACACTGAAGCTTTCTTT	CATADGTTNTEAFF
TRBV2	TRBD1	TRBJ2-7	NA	TGTGCCAGCAGAAGGACAGGGCTATCCTACGAGCAGTACTTC	CASRRTGLSYEQYF
TRBV6-7	NA	TRBJ1-5	NA	TGTGCCAGCAGTTACTTTCTGTGTAGCAATCAGCCCCAGCATTTT	CASSYFLCSNQPQHF
TRBV7-2	NA	TRBJ2-1	many	TGTGCCAGTGGGGGCCGGCGATATGAGCAGTTCTTC	CASGGRRYEQFF
TRBV7-2	NA	TRBJ2-3	many	TGTGCCAGCAGCAGAGAAGGGTCTACCTGGGGGCAGTATTTT	CASSREGSTWGQYF
TRBV12-3/TRBV12-4	NA	TRBJ1-1	NA	TGTGCCAGCAGTCGTATTGAAGCTTTCTTT	CASSRIEAFF
TRBV6-5	TRBD1	TRBJ2-2	NA	TGTGCCAGCAGTCTGCTAACAGGGGCGAACACCGGGGAGCTGTTTTTT	CASSLLTGANTGELFF
TRBV20-1	TRBD1	TRBJ1-2	few	TGCAGTGCTAGGGACAGGGTATATGGCTACACCTTC	CSARDRVYGYTF
TRBV28	NA	TRBJ2-2	NA	TGTGCCAGCAGTTTGCCGGTTAGTCCCACCGGGGAGCTGTTTTTT	CASSLPVSPTGELFF
TRBV2	TRBD2	TRBJ2-2	few	TGTGCCAGCAGAGATCGGGAGGGCGGCGGGGAGCTGTTTTTT	CASRDREGGGELFF
TRBV11-3	NA	TRBJ2-1	NA	TGTGCCAGCAGCTTACTTGATAATGAGCAGTTCTTC	CASSLLDNEQFF
TRBV7-2	TRBD2	TRBJ2-5	NA	TGTGCCAGCAGCGCCCCTTCCCTAGCGGGAAGACAAGAGACCCAGTACTTC	CASSAPSLAGRQETQYF
TRBV12-5	NA	TRBJ2-6	NA	TGTGCTAGTGCCATCTCTGGGGCCAACGTCCTGACTTTC	CASAISGANVLTF
TRBV7-2	NA	TRBJ2-7	NA	NA	CAQAVAGGSRLYF
TRBV6-8	NA	TRBJ2-3	NA	TGTGCCAGCAGTTACTCCGGACTTGGGGGAGATACGCAGTATTTT	CASSYSGLGGDTQYF
TRBV4-2	NA	TRBJ1-4	NA	TGTGCCAGCAGCCCGTCCGAGGCAGCTCGTAATGAAAAACTGTTTTTT	CASSPSEAARNEKLFF
TRBV19	NA	TRBJ1-1	NA	TGTGCCAGTAGGGGGGACGGGAACACTGAAGCTTTCTTT	CASRGDGNTEAFF
TRBV7-2	NA	TRBJ1-1	few	TGTGCCAGCAGCGCAGGGGTGGAGACTGAAGCTTTCTTT	CASSAGVETEAFF
TRBV6-6	NA	TRBJ1-6	few	TGTGCCAGCAGCGTAGGCGTCGAGCCCCTCCACTTT	CASSVGVEPLHF
TRBV27	TRBD1	TRBJ2-7	NA	TGTGCCAGCAGTTTCCGACAGGGATACGAGCAGTACTTC	CASSFRQGYEQYF
TRBV27	NA	TRBJ2-7	few	TGTGCCGGGGGGGACAGATCCTACGAGCAGTACTTC	CAGGDRSYEQYF
TRBV7-2	TRBD2	TRBJ2-2	few	TGTGCCAGCAGCTCAGGAGGGACTAGCGGGAAACCCACGAACACCGGGGAGCTGTTTTTT	CASSSGGTSGKPTNTGELFF
TRBV29-1	TRBD2	TRBJ2-1	NA	TGCAGCGTTGACCGCGGGACTAGCGGCTCCTACAATGAGCAGTTCTTC	CSVDRGTSGSYNEQFF
TRBV10-3	TRBD2	TRBJ2-1	NA	TGTGCCATCAGTGGGGGCACGACTAGCCGAAGGAATGAGCAGTTCTTC	CAISGGTTSRRNEQFF
TRBV4-3	NA	TRBJ2-2	NA	TGCGCCAGCAGCCAAGCCCGCCAGTCCGGGGAGCTGTTTTTT	CASSQARQSGELFF
TRBV20-1	NA	TRBJ1-5	few	TGCAGTGCTAGAGCTCCACCGGGACAAGGATCCAATCAGCCCCAGCATTTT	CSARAPPGQGSNQPQHF
TRBV7-2	NA	TRBJ2-4	few	TGTGCCAGCAGCTCCTCTATCATCGGCAAAAACATTCAGTACTTC	CASSSSIIGKNIQYF
TRBV19	NA	TRBJ2-5	NA	TGTGCCAGCAAAAGCAGTTGGAGCGCGCAAGAGACCCAGTACTTC	CASKSSWSAQETQYF
TRBV7-2	NA	TRBJ1-1	many	TGTGCCAGCAGCTTAGTAGGACAGCCGAACACTGAAGCTTTCTTT	CASSLVGQPNTEAFF
TRBV7-2	NA	TRBJ2-5	many	TGTGCCAGCAGCTTACTTCTCCTGGGCCGAGAGACCCAGTACTTC	CASSLLLLGRETQYF